These T cell receptor beta chains were read from a single sample in a study of Graves' ophthalmopathy and Graves' hyperthyroidism. From the multiplex PCR reads, TCRdb called clonotypes with MiXCR, one entry per CDR3 protein. The sample carries almost 750,000 distinct CDR3 sequences, roughly 40% recorded once. The sequencing input was peripheral blood. The receptor set was obtained from an adult man with Graves' ophthalmopathy. Each CDR3 is given with its conserved first and last residue. D genes are given only for firm matches. Clone size is stated in some rows and not others, as once, few, many or a class when expanded.

J gene,CDR3 length,V gene,D gene,clone size,CDR3 protein,CDR3 DNA
TRBJ2-5,16,TRBV6-4,.,few,CASSEARFRDQETQYF,TGTGCCAGCAGTGAAGCGCGATTCAGGGACCAAGAGACCCAGTACTTC
TRBJ2-7,18,TRBV7-9,.,many,CASSLGADTAWSGYEQYF,TGTGCCAGCAGCTTAGGAGCCGACACAGCATGGAGCGGGTACGAGCAGTACTTC
TRBJ2-7,14,TRBV7-2,.,few,CASSFGAQTHEQYF,TGTGCCAGCAGCTTCGGGGCACAGACCCACGAGCAGTACTTC
TRBJ1-1,16,TRBV10-3,TRBD1,few,CASSSRTGGKNTEAFF,TGTGCCAGCAGTTCGCGGACAGGGGGTAAGAACACTGAAGCTTTCTTT
TRBJ1-1,13,TRBV29-1,TRBD1,many,CSVQGAMGTEAFF,TGCAGCGTTCAGGGGGCGATGGGCACTGAAGCTTTCTTT
TRBJ1-5,16,TRBV7-2,.,few,CASSLGGGHTNQPQHF,TGTGCCAGCAGCTTAGGAGGAGGACATACCAATCAGCCCCAGCATTTT
TRBJ1-2,15,TRBV25-1,TRBD1,.,CASSATPGTVFGYTF,TGTGCCAGCAGTGCCACGCCCGGGACAGTGTTTGGCTACACCTTC
TRBJ2-5,19,TRBV7-2,.,.,CASSLGREDTGDPQETQYF,TGTGCCAGCAGCCTGGGCAGGGAGGACACCGGGGACCCGCAAGAGACCCAGTACTTC
TRBJ1-2,14,TRBV30,TRBD1,few,CAWMMDRGGYGYTF,TGTGCCTGGATGATGGACAGGGGTGGCTATGGCTACACCTTC
TRBJ1-3,15,TRBV19,.,.,CASSPQGVSGNTIYF,TGTGCCAGCAGTCCCCAGGGTGTCTCTGGAAACACCATATATTTT
TRBJ2-7,14,TRBV2,.,many,CASNELRSSYEQYF,TGTGCCAGCAATGAGCTAAGGAGCTCCTACGAGCAGTACTTC
TRBJ1-1,11,TRBV29-1,.,few,CSVFSNTEASF,TGCAGCGTTTTTTCGAACACTGAAGCTTCCTTT
TRBJ2-7,15,TRBV9,.,few,CASSPFEVRSYEQYF,TGTGCCAGCAGTCCATTCGAGGTTAGGTCCTACGAGCAGTACTTC
TRBJ1-1,13,TRBV25-1,.,many,CASSYYGAAEAFF,TGTGCCAGCAGTTATTATGGGGCAGCCGAAGCTTTCTTT
TRBJ1-1,15,TRBV19,.,.,CASSIWAGMNTEAFF,TGTGCCAGTAGTATATGGGCAGGGATGAACACTGAAGCTTTCTTT
TRBJ2-7,13,TRBV19,.,few,CASKGQHSYEQYF,TGTGCCAGTAAAGGGCAGCACTCCTACGAGCAGTACTTC
TRBJ1-1,11,TRBV29-1,.,.,CSSGQNTEAFF,TGCAGCTCTGGGCAGAACACTGAAGCTTTCTTT
TRBJ2-5,11,TRBV29-1,.,once,CSVEGAKTQYF,TGCAGCGTGGAGGGGGCGAAGACCCAGTACTTC
TRBJ2-7,14,TRBV9,.,.,CASAREGYSYEQYF,TGTGCCAGCGCCCGTGAGGGGTATTCCTACGAGCAGTACTTC
TRBJ2-7,13,TRBV29-1,TRBD1,.,CSARGQGSGEQYF,TGCAGCGCACGAGGACAGGGTTCGGGCGAGCAGTACTTC
TRBJ1-6,18,TRBV20-1,TRBD1,.,CSARDNLRGGQYQSPLHF,TGCAGTGCTAGAGATAACTTAAGGGGGGGACAGTACCAATCACCCCTCCACTTT
TRBJ1-5,14,TRBV12-3/TRBV12-4,TRBD1,many,CASRMGQSNQPQHF,TGTGCCAGCAGGATGGGACAGAGCAATCAGCCCCAGCATTTT
TRBJ1-1,13,TRBV20-1,.,.,CSARRLGGTEAFF,TGCAGTGCACGAAGATTAGGCGGCACTGAAGCTTTCTTT
TRBJ2-7,14,TRBV25-1,TRBD1,.,CASSYEQGRYEQYF,TGTGCCAGCAGTTACGAACAGGGGCGATACGAGCAGTACTTC
TRBJ2-7,14,TRBV10-3,TRBD1,.,CAIGDRDDQPQQYF,TGTGCCATCGGGGACAGGGATGACCAGCCCCAGCAGTACTTC
TRBJ1-1,16,TRBV7-9,TRBD1,.,CASSPSPGQLNTEAFF,TGTGCCAGCAGCCCCAGCCCGGGACAGTTGAACACTGAAGCTTTCTTT
TRBJ1-2,16,TRBV29-1,.,many,CSVEGGEGRRNYGYTF,TGCAGCGTTGAAGGGGGAGAAGGTCGTCGTAACTATGGCTACACCTTC
TRBJ1-6,17,TRBV10-3,.,many,CAISEGRASSYNSPLHF,TGTGCCATCAGTGAGGGCAGGGCCAGCTCCTATAATTCACCCCTCCACTTT
TRBJ2-5,11,TRBV7-9,.,many,CASSLGHPQYF,TGTGCCAGCAGCTTGGGACACCCCCAGTACTTC
TRBJ2-7,15,TRBV25-1,TRBD1,.,CASRQTGTGVYEQYF,TGTGCCAGCAGACAGACCGGGACAGGGGTTTACGAGCAGTACTTC
TRBJ2-7,14,TRBV20-1,.,few,CSAPLSPETYEQYF,TGCAGTGCCCCACTGTCACCGGAGACCTACGAGCAGTACTTC
TRBJ1-6,16,TRBV7-9,.,many,CASSTPLDTGNSPLHF,TGTGCCAGCAGCACGCCTCTGGACACAGGAAATTCACCCCTCCACTTT
TRBJ1-6,15,TRBV25-1,.,.,CASSEWRQGDSPLHF,TGTGCCAGCAGTGAATGGCGGCAGGGTGACTCACCCCTCCACTTT
TRBJ1-2,15,TRBV2,TRBD1,.,CASSHGRGQNYGYIF,TGTGCCAGCAGCCACGGAAGGGGACAGAACTATGGCTACATCTTC
TRBJ1-1,14,TRBV7-2,.,many,CASSPGRRSTEAFF,TGTGCCAGCAGCCCGGGTCGTAGGTCCACTGAAGCTTTCTTT
TRBJ1-2,15,TRBV7-2,TRBD1,.,CASSLDGTGGAGYTF,TGTGCCAGCAGCTTAGACGGGACAGGGGGCGCCGGCTACACCTTC
TRBJ1-2,13,TRBV10-3,.,.,CAIIIPGAHGYTF,TGTGCCATCATTATTCCGGGGGCCCATGGCTACACCTTC
TRBJ1-2,10,TRBV29-1,TRBD1,once,CSPRTGGYTF,TGCAGCCCTAGGACAGGAGGCTACACCTTC
TRBJ2-2,13,TRBV7-9,.,.,CASGPGPTGELFF,TGTGCCAGCGGGCCAGGGCCAACCGGGGAGCTGTTTTTT
TRBJ2-2,14,TRBV10-3,.,.,CAIASVGIAGELFF,TGTGCCATAGCGTCAGTGGGGATAGCCGGGGAGCTGTTTTTT
TRBJ2-2,13,TRBV25-1,.,few,CASRGRDTGELFF,TGTGCCAGCAGGGGGCGCGACACCGGGGAGCTGTTTTTT
TRBJ2-7,13,TRBV29-1,TRBD1,.,CSATTGGSREQYF,TGCAGCGCTACGACAGGGGGCTCGAGGGAGCAGTACTTC
TRBJ2-7,16,TRBV9,.,few,CASSVSAGLRSYEQYF,TGTGCCAGCAGCGTATCTGCAGGGTTACGCTCCTACGAGCAGTACTTC
TRBJ1-2,14,TRBV5-4,.,.,CASSKGQSNYGYTF,TGTGCCAGCAGCAAGGGACAATCTAACTATGGCTACACCTTC
TRBJ2-3,15,TRBV24-1,TRBD2,.,CATSDLRRGGDTQYF,TGTGCCACCAGTGATTTGCGCCGCGGGGGAGATACGCAGTATTTT
TRBJ1-2,15,TRBV25-1,.,.,CASSQDRVANYGYTF,TGTGCCAGCAGCCAAGATAGGGTGGCGAACTATGGCTACACCTTC
TRBJ1-1,14,TRBV7-9,.,many,CASSLAQGATEAFF,TGTGCCAGCAGCTTAGCGCAGGGTGCCACTGAAGCTTTCTTT
TRBJ2-7,17,TRBV15,.,many,CATSLGDPTAGIYEQYF,TGTGCCACCAGCTTAGGGGACCCTACGGCGGGAATTTACGAGCAGTACTTC
TRBJ1-5,13,TRBV7-2,.,many,CASTPDLNQPQHF,TGTGCCAGCACCCCAGACCTCAATCAGCCCCAGCATTTT
TRBJ2-5,15,TRBV20-1,TRBD1,many,CSASPGQGARETQYF,TGCAGTGCGTCTCCGGGACAGGGGGCGCGAGAGACCCAGTACTTC
TRBJ1-2,14,TRBV20-1,.,.,CSALRTDSNYGYTF,TGCAGTGCCCTCAGGACAGATTCGAACTATGGCTACACCTTC